The clone carrying this T cell receptor (beta chain) was picked up one time. Antigen unknown. The PCR had 60 Vbeta and 13 Jbeta primers. Generated by immunoSEQ multiplex PCR, the TCRdb table keeps only in-frame clones and is missing some. The sample holds roughly 190,000 clones, around 75% seen once. These data originate in a study of cytomegalovirus exposure and HLA in healthy donors. Study information: Among the 400 or so donors who were genotyped, about 79% fell in the genetic ancestry cluster that is associated with self-reported Caucasian donors.

The germline CDR1 and CDR2 sequences are SQVTM and ANQGSEA. V lost 7 bases, J lost 0 bases, and 8 bases stayed unmatched. The CDR3 is 14 residues long. General study findings and limits: Reports showed the classifier diagnosing cytomegalovirus status with high specificity and sensitivity. The study dropped some indistinguishable V segments, TRBV6-2 and TRBV6-3 among them. HLA allele associations emerged for around 15,000 TCR beta sequences in a later analysis, at 0.05 false discovery rate.

The chain employs TRBV29-1 and TRBJ1-1; 7 bases fit TRBD1. Sequencing was done on a sample of PBMCs. The TCR was taken from a woman aged 25 to 39 in good health and CMV-seronegative. As DNA, the CDR3 is TGCAGCGGGATGACAGGGAGAGTGAACACTGAAGCTTTCTTT. Its translation is CSGMTGRVNTEAFF.